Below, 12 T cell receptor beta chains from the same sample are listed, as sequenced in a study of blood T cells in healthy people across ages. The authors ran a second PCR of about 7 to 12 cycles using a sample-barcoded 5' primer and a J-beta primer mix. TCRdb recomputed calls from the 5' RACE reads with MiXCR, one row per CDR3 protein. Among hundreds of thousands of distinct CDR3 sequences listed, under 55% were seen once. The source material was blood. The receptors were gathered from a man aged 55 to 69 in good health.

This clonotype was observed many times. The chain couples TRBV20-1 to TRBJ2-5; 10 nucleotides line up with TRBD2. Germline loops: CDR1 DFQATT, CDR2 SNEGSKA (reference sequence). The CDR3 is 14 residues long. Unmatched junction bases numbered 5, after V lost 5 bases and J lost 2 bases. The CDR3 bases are TGCAGTGCTCCGCCAGCGGGGGGGCAAGAGACCCAGTACTTC. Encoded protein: CSAPPAGGQETQYF.

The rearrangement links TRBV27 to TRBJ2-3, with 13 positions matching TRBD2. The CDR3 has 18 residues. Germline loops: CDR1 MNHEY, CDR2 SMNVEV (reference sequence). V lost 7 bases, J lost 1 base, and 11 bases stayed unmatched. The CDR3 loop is CASNVLGTSGEGTDTQYF. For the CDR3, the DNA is TGTGCCAGCAACGTCTTGGGGACTAGCGGGGAGGGCACAGATACGCAGTATTTT.

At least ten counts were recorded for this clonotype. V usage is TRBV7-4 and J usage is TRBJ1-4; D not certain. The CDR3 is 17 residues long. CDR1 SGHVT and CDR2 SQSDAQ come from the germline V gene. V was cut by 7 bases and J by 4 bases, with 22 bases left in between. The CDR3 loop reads CASTLRYQRQLNEKLFF. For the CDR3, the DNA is TGTGCCAGCACCCTCAGATACCAGAGGCAGCTTAATGAAAAACTGTTTTTT. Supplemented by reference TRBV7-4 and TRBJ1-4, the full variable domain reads GAGVSQSPRYKVAKRGRDVALRCDSISGHVTLYWYRQTLGQGSEVLTYSQSDAQRDKSGRPSGRFSAERPERSVSTLKIQRTEQGDSAVYLCASTLRYQRQLNEKLFFGSGTQLSVL.

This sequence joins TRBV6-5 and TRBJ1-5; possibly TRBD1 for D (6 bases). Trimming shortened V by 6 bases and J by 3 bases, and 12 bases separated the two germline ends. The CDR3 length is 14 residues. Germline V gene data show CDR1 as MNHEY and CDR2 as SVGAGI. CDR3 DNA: TGTGCCAGCAGAACGACAGGCTCCAATCAGCCCCAGCATTTT. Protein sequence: CASRTTGSNQPQHF.

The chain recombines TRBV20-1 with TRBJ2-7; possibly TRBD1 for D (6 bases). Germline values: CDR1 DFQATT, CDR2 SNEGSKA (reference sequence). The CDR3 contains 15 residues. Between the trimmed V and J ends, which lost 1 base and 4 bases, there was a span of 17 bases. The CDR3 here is CSARGTGTREYEQYF. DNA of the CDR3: TGCAGTGCTAGAGGGACCGGGACAAGGGAGTACGAGCAGTACTTC.

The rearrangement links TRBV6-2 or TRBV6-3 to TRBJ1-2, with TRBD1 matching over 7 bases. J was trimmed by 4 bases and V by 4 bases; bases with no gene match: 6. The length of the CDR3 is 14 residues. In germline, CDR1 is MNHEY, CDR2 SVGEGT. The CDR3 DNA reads TGTGCCAGCAGTTTTCCTCGGGACAGCTATGGCTACACCTTC. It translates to CASSFPRDSYGYTF.

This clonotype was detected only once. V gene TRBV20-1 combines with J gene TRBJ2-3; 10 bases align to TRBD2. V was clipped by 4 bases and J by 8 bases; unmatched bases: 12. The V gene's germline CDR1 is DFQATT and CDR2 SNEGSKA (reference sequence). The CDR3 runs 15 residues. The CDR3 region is CSATTGTSASSTQYF. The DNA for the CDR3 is TGCAGTGCTACAACCGGGACTAGCGCCTCTAGTACGCAGTATTTT.

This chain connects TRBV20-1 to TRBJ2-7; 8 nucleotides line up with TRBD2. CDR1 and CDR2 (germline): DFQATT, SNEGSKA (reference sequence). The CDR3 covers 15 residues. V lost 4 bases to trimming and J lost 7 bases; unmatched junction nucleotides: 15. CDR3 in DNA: TGCAGTGCTACCAAGACTAGCGCCCTATCGAGGGAGCAGTACTTC. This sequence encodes CSATKTSALSREQYF.

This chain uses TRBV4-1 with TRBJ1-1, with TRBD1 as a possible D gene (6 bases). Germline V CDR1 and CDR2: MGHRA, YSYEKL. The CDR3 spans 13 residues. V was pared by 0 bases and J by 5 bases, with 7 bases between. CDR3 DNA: TGCGCCAGCAGCCAAGAAACAGGGACTGAAGCTTTCTTT. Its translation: CASSQETGTEAFF.

The CDR3 DNA is TGTGCCAGCAGCTTAAGGAGGCGGGGGAGCACAGATACGCAGTATTTT. This codes for CASSLRRRGSTDTQYF. The chain couples TRBV7-2 to TRBJ2-3, with TRBD2 identical over 7 bases. CDR3 length: 16 residues. Per the germline V gene, CDR1 is SGHTA and CDR2 is FQGNSA. The V gene end was trimmed by 2 bases and the J gene end by 0 bases; junction bases not matched to a gene: 5.

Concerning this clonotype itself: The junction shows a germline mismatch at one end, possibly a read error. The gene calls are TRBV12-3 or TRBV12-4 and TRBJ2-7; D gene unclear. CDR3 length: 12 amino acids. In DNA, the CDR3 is TGTGCTAGCAGACCGACCTCTTACGAGCAGTACTTC. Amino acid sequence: CASRPTSYEQYF.

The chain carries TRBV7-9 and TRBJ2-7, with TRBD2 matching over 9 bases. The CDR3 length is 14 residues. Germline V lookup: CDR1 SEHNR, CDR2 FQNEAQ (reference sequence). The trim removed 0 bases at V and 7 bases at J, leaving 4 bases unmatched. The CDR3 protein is CASSLAGLAVEQYF. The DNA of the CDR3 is TGTGCCAGCAGCTTAGCGGGACTAGCTGTGGAGCAGTACTTC.